Included here is one T cell receptor (beta chain) sequence, with context. One entry per CDR3 protein, called by TCRdb with MiXCR from the RT-PCR reads. This sample yields some 540,000 distinct CDR3 sequences, of which under 30% are seen a single time; approximately 2.9% belongs to the top ten. This sample stems from a study of response to subunit inactivated influenza vaccine. These data were also reused for a study on T cells expressing NK-cell markers. According to that study: As the method of synthesis, 5'RACE template switching with UMIs yielded TCR beta cDNA. Beta-chain profiling covered CD3+CD56+NKG2C+, CD3+CD56+NKG2C- and CD3+CD56-NKG2C+ sorted subsets.

Sequencing was performed on CD4+ T cells sorted from PBMCs, taken 11 to 12 days after vaccination. This receptor was identified in a man in his fifties who received an inactivated influenza vaccine.

The CDR3 here is CASSYSSDSLGSPLHF. In DNA, the CDR3 is TGTGCCAGCAGTTACTCGAGCGACAGTCTGGGTTCACCCCTCCACTTT. The V call is TRBV6-5, the J call TRBJ1-6; D is perhaps TRBD1 (5 bases). This CDR3 spans 16 amino acids. V shed 0 bases and J shed 9 bases, with 15 bases lying between them. CDR1 is MNHEY, CDR2 SVGAGI, per germline.